A single sample gave rise to the 21 T cell receptor beta chains below, sequenced in a study of cytomegalovirus exposure and HLA in healthy donors. This PCR relied on a set of 60 Vbeta primers and 13 Jbeta primers. Sequenced by immunoSEQ multiplex PCR; TCRdb stores in-frame clones only, minus some. Recorded here are about 60,000 clones; the top ten clones represent approximately 2%. The sample taken for sequencing was PBMCs. These receptors originate from a woman between 18 and 29 years old in good health and CMV-seronegative.

This chain's CDR3 is CASSGLAGADNEQFF. The CDR3 nucleotides are TGTGCCAGCAGTGGACTAGCGGGGGCCGACAATGAGCAGTTCTTC. The V and J genes are TRBV6-4 and TRBJ2-1; 12 nucleotides match TRBD2. After removal of 4 bases from V and 5 bases from J, the junction contained 3 bases not matched to a gene. CDR1 and CDR2 (germline): MRHNA, SNTAGT. The CDR3 runs to 15 residues.

The chain links TRBV19 to TRBJ1-1, with TRBD1 matching over 10 bases. Germline CDR1 LNHDA, CDR2 SQIVND (reference sequence). Unmatched junction bases numbered 11, after V lost 6 bases and J lost 1 base. CDR3 length equals 17 residues. CDR3 in amino acids: CASRRQGASVSNTEAFF. CDR3 bases: TGTGCCAGTAGACGACAGGGGGCGTCTGTCTCGAACACTGAAGCTTTCTTT.

The chain links TRBV6-1 to TRBJ1-2; D is possibly TRBD1 (5 bases). V gave up 2 bases and J gave up 8 bases, with 12 bases separating them. Germline values: CDR1 MNHNS, CDR2 SASEGT. The CDR3 is 13 residues long. This CDR3 is CASSEQGSRGYTF. CDR3 sequence (DNA): TGTGCCAGCAGTGAACAGGGTTCTAGAGGCTACACCTTC.

The chain carries TRBV5-6 and TRBJ1-2; 10 nucleotides match TRBD1. Losses at the gene ends were 4 bases for V and 4 bases for J; bases not matched to a gene: 7. The CDR3 is made up of 15 amino acids. Germline V CDR1 and CDR2: SGHDT, YYEEEE. The CDR3 region is CASSPGTGVIYGYTF. DNA of the CDR3: TGTGCCAGCAGCCCCGGGACAGGGGTTATCTATGGCTACACCTTC.

By frequency, this clone is medium-sized. V and J are TRBV6-4 and TRBJ2-1; D perhaps matches TRBD1 (5 bases). The germline V and J ends were trimmed by 0 bases and 5 bases, with 5 bases remaining between them. Germline V gene sequence: CDR1 MRHNA, CDR2 SNTAGT. The CDR3 covers 13 residues. The DNA for the CDR3 is TGTGCCAGCAGTGACTCGGACAACAATGAGCAGTTCTTC. Translating gives CASSDSDNNEQFF.

The chain has TRBV10-3 and TRBJ2-1; 12 positions match TRBD2. The J segment lost 9 bases and the V segment lost 2 bases, leaving 8 bases of the junction unmatched. This CDR3 region has 16 residues. Germline loops: CDR1 ENHRY, CDR2 SYGVKD. CDR3 bases: TGTGCCATCAGTGAGGGACTAGCGGGACCGCTCGGTGAGCAGTTCTTC. It specifies CAISEGLAGPLGEQFF.

This chain connects TRBV2 to TRBJ2-7; no definite D call. Germline V gene sequence: CDR1 SNHLY, CDR2 FYNNEI. Trimming stripped 0 bases from V and 0 bases from J, with 6 bases between. The CDR3 loop spans 14 amino acids. CDR3 nucleotide sequence: TGTGCCAGCAGTGAAGCCGCGTACTCCTACGAGCAGTACTTC. It specifies CASSEAAYSYEQYF.

This chain links TRBV5-1 with TRBJ1-4; 10 bases line up with TRBD1. Per germline, CDR1 SGHRS and CDR2 YFSETQ. The V segment lost 0 bases and the J segment 6 bases; nucleotides outside the gene matches: 17. The CDR3 consists of 20 residues. CDR3 sequence (DNA): TGCGCCAGCAGCTTGGCCCCCCCCCGGGACAGGGGACTCCCGGATGAAAAACTGTTTTTT. Amino acid sequence: CASSLAPPRDRGLPDEKLFF.

The V and J genes are TRBV11-2 and TRBJ1-3; no firm D call. V lost 4 bases and J lost 0, with 16 bases in between. The CDR3 is made up of 17 amino acids. Germline CDR1 is SGHAT and CDR2 is FQNNGV. The CDR3 reads CASSYNPLAVSGNTIYF. DNA of the CDR3: TGTGCCAGCAGCTATAACCCGTTGGCTGTCTCTGGAAACACCATATATTTT. The whole variable domain, filled in from reference TRBV11-2 and TRBJ1-3, reads EAGVAQSPRYKIIEKRQSVAFWCNPISGHATLYWYQQILGQGPKLLIQFQNNGVVDDSQLPKDRFSAERLKGVDSTLKIQPAKLEDSAVYLCASSYNPLAVSGNTIYFGEGSWLTVV.

The CDR3 sequence is CASSLEFGGWSTEAFF. The DNA for the CDR3 is TGCGCCAGCAGCTTGGAGTTTGGGGGCTGGAGCACTGAAGCTTTCTTT. The chain is built from TRBV5-1 and TRBJ1-1; D possibly corresponds to TRBD1 (6 bases). Germline CDR1 is SGHRS and CDR2 is YFSETQ. V shed 0 bases and J shed 4 bases, with 16 bases lying between them. The CDR3 extends over 16 amino acids.

This chain joins TRBV6-4 and TRBJ2-1; D is possibly TRBD2 (5 bases). Per the germline V gene, CDR1 is MRHNA and CDR2 is SNTAGT. The CDR3 spans 13 residues. Trimming left V 4 bases short and J 9 bases short, with 13 bases between. CDR3 in DNA: TGTGCCAGCAGTGTCCGGGAAACTGGTGAGCAGTTCTTC. This encodes CASSVRETGEQFF.

The chain uses TRBV4-1 and TRBJ1-1, with D hard to call. Trimming took off 1 base at V and 11 bases at J, with 20 bases between the two ends. The length of the CDR3 is 15 residues. The germline V gene has CDR1 MGHRA and CDR2 YSYEKL. This chain's CDR3 is CASSQALSLTAAAFF. The CDR3 DNA reads as TGCGCCAGCAGCCAAGCCCTTAGCCTCACAGCGGCTGCTTTCTTT.

This rearrangement joins TRBV10-2 to TRBJ2-1, with D maybe TRBD2 (6 bases). The CDR3 consists of 13 residues. The germline V and J ends were trimmed by 4 bases and 5 bases, with 9 bases remaining between them. Germline CDR1 and CDR2: WSHSY and SAAADI. Here the CDR3 DNA reads TGCGCCAGCAGTGGTAAGCGGGACAATGAGCAGTTCTTC. Its translation: CASSGKRDNEQFF.

The chain links TRBV6-1 to TRBJ2-5, with D possibly TRBD2 on 6 matching bases. The length of the CDR3 is 13 residues. From germline, CDR1 is MNHNS and CDR2 SASEGT. V dropped 3 bases and J dropped 7 bases, with 12 bases sitting between them. This CDR3 is CASSELWRGTQYF. CDR3 nucleotides: TGTGCCAGCAGTGAGCTGTGGCGGGGGACCCAGTACTTC.

The chain has TRBV2 and TRBJ1-5; D gene ambiguous. V was clipped by 4 bases and J by 1 base, with 8 bases between them. The length of the CDR3 is 14 residues. The germline gives CDR1 SNHLY, CDR2 FYNNEI. The chain's CDR3 is CASSAERSNQPQHF. DNA of the CDR3: TGTGCCAGCAGTGCCGAGCGGAGCAATCAGCCCCAGCATTTT.

The chain combines TRBV5-1 with TRBJ2-5; D perhaps matches TRBD1 (5 bases). This CDR3 has 14 amino acids. Trimming removed 4 bases from V and 3 bases from J, with 13 bases in between. CDR1 is SGHRS and CDR2 is YFSETQ in the germline V gene. This chain's CDR3 is CASSILGREETQYF. CDR3 in DNA: TGCGCCAGCAGCATCCTAGGCAGGGAAGAGACCCAGTACTTC. The full variable domain, completed using reference TRBV5-1 and TRBJ2-5, is KAGVTQTPRYLIKTRGQQVTLSCSPISGHRSVSWYQQTPGQGLQFLFEYFSETQRNKGNFPGRFSGRQFSNSRSEMNVSTLELGDSALYLCASSILGREETQYFGPGTRLLVL.

The J gene is TRBJ1-3, the V gene TRBV28; tentative D call: TRBD1 (5 bases). The germline CDR1 and CDR2 sequences are MDHEN and SYDVKM. The CDR3 has 14 residues. V was clipped by 6 bases and J by 1 base, with 10 bases between them. CDR3 sequence reads: CASSLGLSGNTIYF. The CDR3 bases are TGTGCCAGCAGCCTGGGACTATCTGGAAACACCATATATTTT.

The rearrangement joins TRBV7-9 to TRBJ2-7; no reliable D call. Germline CDR1 SEHNR, CDR2 FQNEAQ (reference sequence). The length of the CDR3 is 14 residues. V shed 5 bases and J shed 4 bases, with 15 bases lying between them. CDR3 sequence: CASSPKNVEYEQYF. CDR3 nucleotide sequence: TGTGCCAGCAGCCCCAAGAATGTGGAGTACGAGCAGTACTTC.

The V and J genes are TRBV10-3 and TRBJ2-1; weak D call: TRBD2 (8 bases). V lost 10 bases and J 0 bases, leaving 16 bases between the germline ends. The germline V gene encodes CDR1 ENHRY and CDR2 SYGVKD. This CDR3 is 15 amino acids long. Written as DNA, the CDR3 is TGTGCCACCAGGGGGACTAGAACCTCCTACAATGAGCAGTTCTTC. It encodes CATRGTRTSYNEQFF.

V gene TRBV5-6 combines with J gene TRBJ2-3; D is unclear. Germline V CDR1 and CDR2: SGHDT, YYEEEE. V lost 4 bases to trimming and J lost 8 bases, with 14 bases between them. This CDR3 has 13 residues. The CDR3 reads CASSPYSTATQYF. CDR3 sequence (DNA): TGTGCCAGCAGCCCCTACTCTACTGCTACGCAGTATTTT.

The chain is built from TRBV2 and TRBJ1-5; no definite D call. V lost 7 bases, J lost 0 bases, and 7 bases lay in between. The CDR3 contains 13 residues. Germline V gene lookup returns CDR1 SNHLY and CDR2 FYNNEI. CDR3 DNA: TGTGCCAGCAACGGGAATAGCAATCAGCCCCAGCATTTT. Translation: CASNGNSNQPQHF.